The 23 T cell receptor beta chains below all came from one sample that was sequenced in a study of vaccination effects on CD4 cells after COVID-19 (dated by TCRdb to between 2022 and 2023). After approximately eleven days of culture, CD4+ T cells were isolated with the EasySep CD4+ T cell isolation kit. No antigen has been identified for these receptors. Libraries came from the immunoSEQ multiplex PCR assay. This immuneACCESS table, as held by TCRdb, lists in-frame sequences with V and J called but not all clones. Of the missing ones, under half trace to an unresolved V gene in checked studies; the others have no known cause. In all, the sample holds approximately 37,000 clones, and around 79% of those were seen once. The ten largest clonotypes hold 2.5% to 3.5% of the sample. The input for sequencing was CD4+ T cells from PBMCs cultured without peptide, taken before COVID-19 vaccination. The receptors here all came from a human donor who received a COVID-19 vaccine.

CDR3 region: CASSQEIGQGYTF. The CDR3 coding sequence is TGTGCCAGCAGCCAAGAGATAGGACAGGGCTACACCTTC. The V call is TRBV3-1 (or the pseudogene TRBV3-2), the J call TRBJ1-2; TRBD1 is a possible D gene (6 bases). CDR1 and CDR2 (germline): LGHDT, YNNKEL (reference sequence). The CDR3 has 13 residues. Between the trimmed V and J ends, which lost 0 bases and 8 bases, there was a span of 10 bases.

The rearrangement joins TRBV5-6 to TRBJ2-1; TRBD2 matches at 8 bases. From germline, CDR1 is SGHDT and CDR2 YYEEEE. J gave up 7 bases and V 5 bases, and 11 bases lay outside the gene matches. The CDR3 has 15 amino acids. The DNA for the CDR3 is TGTGCCAGCAGTCGAAGCGGGGGAGACCTGAATGAGCAGTTCTTC. Protein sequence: CASSRSGGDLNEQFF.

The J gene is TRBJ2-3, the V gene TRBV5-6, with a weak D call TRBD2 (5 bases). CDR1 and CDR2 (germline): SGHDT, YYEEEE. This CDR3 has 15 amino acids. Trimming took off 6 bases at V and 0 bases at J, with 14 bases between the two ends. CDR3 loop: CASTRSVASTDTQYF. CDR3 in DNA: TGTGCCAGCACCCGTAGCGTGGCTAGCACAGATACGCAGTATTTT.

This clone was detected only a few times. This chain uses TRBV6-2 or TRBV6-3 with TRBJ2-1; 8 nucleotides agree with TRBD2. Per the germline V gene, CDR1 is MNHEY and CDR2 is SVGEGT. The CDR3 has 15 residues. Losses at the gene ends were 5 bases for V and 8 bases for J; bases not matched to a gene: 11. CDR3 sequence reads: CASSPGRGRIDEQFF. The CDR3 region has the DNA TGTGCCAGCAGTCCGGGACGCGGGAGGATCGATGAGCAGTTCTTC.

The V and J genes are TRBV7-8 and TRBJ2-1, with D possibly being TRBD2 (5 bases). The V gene's germline CDR1 is SGHVS and CDR2 FQNEAQ. The V end lost 5 bases, the J end lost 5 bases, and 28 bases lay between the germline ends. The CDR3 is 19 residues long. This chain's CDR3 is CASSRGVIWRQIGDNEQFF. CDR3 in DNA: TGTGCCAGCAGCCGTGGGGTTATATGGAGGCAAATCGGGGACAATGAGCAGTTCTTC.

The V and J genes are TRBV30 and TRBJ2-1; D is unresolved. V was clipped by 1 base and J by 4 bases, with 8 bases between them. Germline-derived CDR1 and CDR2 are GTSNPN and SVGIG (reference sequence). This CDR3 region has 13 residues. The CDR3 DNA follows: TGTGCCTGGAGTGCGCGGCGGTACAATGAGCAGTTCTTC. It encodes CAWSARRYNEQFF.

This chain connects TRBV19 to TRBJ2-2; D is unresolved. The CDR3 consists of 14 residues. The V end was cut by 0 bases, the J end by 6 bases, with 8 bases between. Germline CDR1 reads LNHDA; CDR2 reads SQIVND (reference sequence). This CDR3 is CASSIDRGPGELFF. The CDR3 region has the DNA TGTGCCAGTAGTATAGATCGTGGACCCGGGGAGCTGTTTTTT.

The rearrangement uses TRBV2 and TRBJ2-7, with 9 bases lining up with TRBD2. The germline V gene encodes CDR1 SNHLY and CDR2 FYNNEI. The V gene end was trimmed by 4 bases and the J gene end by 12 bases; junction bases not matched to a gene: 10. The CDR3 extends over 13 amino acids. CDR3 sequence: CASSGPSGKTVYF. CDR3 in DNA: TGTGCCAGCAGTGGTCCTAGCGGGAAGACGGTGTACTTC. The whole variable domain, filled in from reference TRBV2 and TRBJ2-7, reads EPEVTQTPSHQVTQMGQEVILRCVPISNHLYFYWYRQILGQKVEFLVSFYNNEISEKSEIFDDQFSVERPDGSNFTLKIRSTKLEDSAMYFCASSGPSGKTVYFGPGTRLTVT.

The chain employs TRBV7-8 and TRBJ1-1; 7 bases align to TRBD1. Germline V gene lookup returns CDR1 SGHVS and CDR2 FQNEAQ. The CDR3 runs 14 residues. Germline trimming cut 0 bases from V and 5 bases from J; bases unmatched to any gene: 3. CDR3 sequence reads: CASSLARGRTEAFF. Here the CDR3 DNA reads TGTGCCAGCAGCTTAGCCAGGGGGAGGACTGAAGCTTTCTTT.

The CDR3 is CASSQDQGAGYTF. The DNA of the CDR3 is TGCGCCAGCAGCCAGGATCAGGGGGCTGGCTACACCTTC. This chain connects TRBV4-3 to TRBJ1-2; 8 bases agree with TRBD1. The CDR3 covers 13 residues. Per the germline V gene, CDR1 is LGHNA and CDR2 is YSLEER. The V gene end was trimmed by 3 bases and the J gene end by 7 bases; junction bases not matched to a gene: 4.

The genes are TRBV7-2 and TRBJ2-5; D possibly uses TRBD1 or TRBD2 (7 bases each). The CDR3 length is 15 residues. Trimming pared 2 bases from V and 2 bases from J, leaving 12 bases between. Germline V gene sequence: CDR1 SGHTA, CDR2 FQGNSA. CDR3: CASSLRGGQQETQYF. CDR3 nucleotides: TGTGCCAGCAGCTTAAGGGGGGGACAGCAAGAGACCCAGTACTTC.

The genes are TRBV7-3 and TRBJ2-1, with 10 bases identical to TRBD2. V shed 5 bases and J 7 bases; nucleotides not matched to a gene: 8. Germline V gives CDR1 SGHTA, CDR2 FQGTGA. This CDR3 is built from 15 residues. The CDR3 sequence is CASSPRTSGRNEQFF. CDR3 nucleotides: TGTGCCAGCAGCCCCCGGACTAGCGGCCGGAATGAGCAGTTCTTC.

V usage is TRBV19 and J usage is TRBJ2-1; TRBD2 matches 8 bases. Trimming removed 5 bases from V and 7 bases from J; junction bases left unmatched: 10. CDR1 is LNHDA and CDR2 is SQIVND in the germline V gene (reference sequence). The CDR3 is made up of 15 amino acids. In DNA form, the CDR3 reads TGTGCCAGTAGTCCCTTAGCGGGAAACGTGAATGAGCAGTTCTTC. Amino acid sequence: CASSPLAGNVNEQFF.

This rearrangement joins TRBV29-1 to TRBJ2-3, with D tentatively TRBD2 (5 bases). The germline gives CDR1 SQVTM, CDR2 ANQGSEA. V was clipped by 1 base and J by 1 base, with 18 bases between them. The CDR3 is 17 amino acids. As DNA, the CDR3 is TGCAGCGTTGAAGGCGCCTCGGCGGGTGGTGGCACAGATACGCAGTATTTT. It yields the protein CSVEGASAGGGTDTQYF.

This sequence joins TRBV7-3 and TRBJ1-2; D is perhaps TRBD1 (5 bases). CDR1 and CDR2 from the germline V gene are SGHTA and FQGTGA. V lost 3 bases and J 2 bases, leaving 13 bases between the germline ends. There are 15 residues in the CDR3. Here the CDR3 DNA reads TGTGCCAGCAGCTTCACCGGTGGGGCCAACTATGGCTACACCTTC. This encodes CASSFTGGANYGYTF.

The rearrangement uses TRBV7-2 and TRBJ2-1; 11 nucleotides align to TRBD2. Germline V lookup: CDR1 SGHTA, CDR2 FQGNSA. The CDR3 is made up of 14 amino acids. V was pared by 5 bases and J by 4 bases, with 1 base of the junction left unmatched. The CDR3 DNA is TGTGCCAGCAGCAGACTAGCGGGATACAATGAGCAGTTCTTC. It yields the protein CASSRLAGYNEQFF.

The V gene is TRBV2, the J gene TRBJ2-7, with 7 bases identical to TRBD1. Germline V gene data show CDR1 as SNHLY and CDR2 as FYNNEI. CDR3 length equals 13 residues. Trimming cost V 4 bases and J 6 bases; bases outside gene matches: 6. The chain's CDR3 is CASSAIRQGEQYF. In DNA, the CDR3 is TGTGCCAGCAGTGCCATTCGACAGGGCGAGCAGTACTTC.

The J gene is TRBJ1-1, the V gene TRBV25-1; D is unclear. The CDR3 has 15 amino acids. V was shortened by 2 bases and J by 0 bases, with 10 bases between the two germline ends. CDR1 is MGHDK and CDR2 is SYGVNS in the germline V gene. The CDR3 reads CASSENRAMNTEAFF. CDR3 in DNA: TGTGCCAGCAGTGAAAACCGGGCCATGAACACTGAAGCTTTCTTT.

The V and J genes are TRBV6-1 and TRBJ2-6; D is ambiguous. The germline V gene encodes CDR1 MNHNS and CDR2 SASEGT. The CDR3 loop spans 16 amino acids. V was clipped by 4 bases and J by 0 bases, with 10 bases between them. DNA of the CDR3: TGTGCCAGCAGTGTTGAGAGATTCTCTGGGGCCAACGTCCTGACTTTC. Amino acids: CASSVERFSGANVLTF.

The chain couples TRBV6-5 to TRBJ1-6; D is uncertain. Germline V lookup: CDR1 MNHEY, CDR2 SVGAGI. With 6 bases removed from V and 3 bases from J, the gap between germline ends came to 12 bases. The CDR3 sequence is 15 residues long. The CDR3 reads CASRRRLDYNSPLHF. In DNA, the CDR3 is TGTGCCAGCAGACGGAGACTGGACTATAATTCACCCCTCCACTTT.

The V and J genes are TRBV6-2 or TRBV6-3 and TRBJ2-2; 8 bases are shared with TRBD1. The germline CDR1 and CDR2 sequences are MNHEY and SVGEGT. This CDR3 region has 14 residues. V shed 2 bases, J shed 6 bases, and the junction held 2 bases outside the gene matches. The CDR3 loop reads CASSYRQGPGELFF. CDR3 DNA: TGTGCCAGCAGTTACCGACAGGGGCCCGGGGAGCTGTTTTTT.

The table lists this clone with a count of one. V usage is TRBV7-2 and J usage is TRBJ1-2; D is uncertain. Trimming stripped 3 bases from V and 2 bases from J, with 7 bases between. Germline V gene sequence: CDR1 SGHTA, CDR2 FQGNSA. This CDR3 is 13 amino acids long. CDR3: CASSFRLNYGYTF. CDR3 nucleotide sequence: TGTGCCAGCAGCTTTCGACTGAACTATGGCTACACCTTC.

This chain connects TRBV7-8 to TRBJ1-5; the D gene is possibly TRBD1 (5 bases). CDR3 length: 16 amino acids. In germline, CDR1 is SGHVS, CDR2 FQNEAQ. With 2 bases removed from V and 0 bases from J, the gap between germline ends came to 11 bases. The CDR3 DNA reads TGTGCCAGCAGCTTAAGGGGCGGTCATAGCAATCAGCCCCAGCATTTT. Protein product: CASSLRGGHSNQPQHF.